These 2 T cell receptor beta chains share one sample of origin, sequenced in a study of CD8 T cells in ankylosing spondylitis. TCRdb fed the 5' RACE reads into MiXCR, producing one record per CDR3 protein. The data contain just over 350,000 distinct CDR3 sequences, approximately 22% of them singletons. Source material: blood, either unsorted or a sorted T cell fraction (not recorded which). Every receptor here comes from a male donor with ankylosing spondylitis or in good health (not recorded which).

The chain is built from TRBV4-1 and TRBJ2-3; maybe TRBD1 (5 bases). Germline lookup yields CDR1 MGHRA and CDR2 YSYEKL. This CDR3 is built from 16 residues. Trimming removed 2 bases at V and 0 bases at J, with 12 bases between. CDR3 sequence reads: CASSQRTSTSTDTQYF. CDR3 sequence (DNA): TGCGCCAGCAGCCAAAGGACATCCACTAGCACAGATACGCAGTATTTT.

This chain uses TRBV29-1 with TRBJ2-1, with TRBD2 identical over 12 bases. Germline-derived CDR1 and CDR2 are SQVTM and ANQGSEA. This CDR3 comprises 16 residues. V lost 4 bases, J lost 8 bases, and 12 bases stayed unmatched. CDR3 nucleotide sequence: TGCAGCGTTGTGAGGCTAGCGGGGGGGCCGAAGTATGAGCAGTTCTTC. Translated, it gives CSVVRLAGGPKYEQFF.